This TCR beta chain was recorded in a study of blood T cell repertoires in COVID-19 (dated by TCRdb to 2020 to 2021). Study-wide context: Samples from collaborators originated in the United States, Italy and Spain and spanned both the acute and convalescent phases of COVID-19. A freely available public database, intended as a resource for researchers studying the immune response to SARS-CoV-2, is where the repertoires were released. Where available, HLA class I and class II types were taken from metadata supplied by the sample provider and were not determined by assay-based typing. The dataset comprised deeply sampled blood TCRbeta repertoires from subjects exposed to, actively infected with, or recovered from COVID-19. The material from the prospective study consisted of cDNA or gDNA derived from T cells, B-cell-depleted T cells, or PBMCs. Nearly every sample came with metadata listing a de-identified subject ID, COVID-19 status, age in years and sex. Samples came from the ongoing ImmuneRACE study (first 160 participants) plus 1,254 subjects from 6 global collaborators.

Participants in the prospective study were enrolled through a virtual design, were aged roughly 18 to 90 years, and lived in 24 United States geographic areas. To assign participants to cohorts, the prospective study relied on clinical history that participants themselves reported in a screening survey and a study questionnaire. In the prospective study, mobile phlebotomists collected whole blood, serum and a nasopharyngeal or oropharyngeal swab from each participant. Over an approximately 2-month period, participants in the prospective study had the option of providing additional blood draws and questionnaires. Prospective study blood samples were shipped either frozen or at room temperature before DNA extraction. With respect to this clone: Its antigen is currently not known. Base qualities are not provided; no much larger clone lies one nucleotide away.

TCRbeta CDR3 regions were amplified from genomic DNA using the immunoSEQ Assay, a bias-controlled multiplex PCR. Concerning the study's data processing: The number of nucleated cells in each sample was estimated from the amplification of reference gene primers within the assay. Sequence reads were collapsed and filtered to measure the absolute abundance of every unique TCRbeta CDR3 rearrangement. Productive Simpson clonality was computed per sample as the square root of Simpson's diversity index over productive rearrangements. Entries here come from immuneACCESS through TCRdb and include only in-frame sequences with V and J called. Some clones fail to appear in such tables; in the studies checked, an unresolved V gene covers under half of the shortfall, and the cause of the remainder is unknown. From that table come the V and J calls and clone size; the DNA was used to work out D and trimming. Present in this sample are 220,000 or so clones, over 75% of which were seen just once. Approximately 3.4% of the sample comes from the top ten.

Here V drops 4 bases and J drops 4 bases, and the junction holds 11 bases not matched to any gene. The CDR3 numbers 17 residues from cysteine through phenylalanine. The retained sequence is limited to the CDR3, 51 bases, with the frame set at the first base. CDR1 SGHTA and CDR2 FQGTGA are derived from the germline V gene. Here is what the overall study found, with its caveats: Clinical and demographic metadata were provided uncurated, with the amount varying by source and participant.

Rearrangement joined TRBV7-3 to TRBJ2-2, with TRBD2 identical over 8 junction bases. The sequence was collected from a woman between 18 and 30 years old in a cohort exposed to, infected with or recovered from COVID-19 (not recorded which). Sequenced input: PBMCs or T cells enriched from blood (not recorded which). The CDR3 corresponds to CASSSLSQAGVTGELFF. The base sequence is TGTGCCAGCAGCTCCCTCTCCCAAGCGGGAGTCACCGGGGAGCTGTTTTTT.